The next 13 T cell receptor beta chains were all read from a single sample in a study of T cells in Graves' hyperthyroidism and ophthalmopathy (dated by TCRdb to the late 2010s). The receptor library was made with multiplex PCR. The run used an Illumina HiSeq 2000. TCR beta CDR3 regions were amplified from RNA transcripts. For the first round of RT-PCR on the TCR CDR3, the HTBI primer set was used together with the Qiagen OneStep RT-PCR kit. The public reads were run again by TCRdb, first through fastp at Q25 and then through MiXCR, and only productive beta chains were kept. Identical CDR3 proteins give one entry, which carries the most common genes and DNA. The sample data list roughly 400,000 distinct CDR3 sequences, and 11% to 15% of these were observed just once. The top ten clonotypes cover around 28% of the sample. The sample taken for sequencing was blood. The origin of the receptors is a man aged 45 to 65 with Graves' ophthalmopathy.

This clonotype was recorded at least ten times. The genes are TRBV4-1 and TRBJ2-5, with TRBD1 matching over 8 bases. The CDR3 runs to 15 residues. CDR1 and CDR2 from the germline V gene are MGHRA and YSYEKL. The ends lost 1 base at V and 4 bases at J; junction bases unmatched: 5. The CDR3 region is CASSQGDRGSETQYF. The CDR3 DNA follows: TGCGCCAGCAGCCAAGGAGACAGGGGATCAGAGACCCAGTACTTC.

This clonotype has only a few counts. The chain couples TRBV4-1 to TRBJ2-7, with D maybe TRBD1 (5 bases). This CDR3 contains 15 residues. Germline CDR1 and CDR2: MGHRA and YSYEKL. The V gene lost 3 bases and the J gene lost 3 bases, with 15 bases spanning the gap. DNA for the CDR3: TGCGCCAGCAGCCAGAGCACAGGTTATATCTACGAGCAGTACTTC. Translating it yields CASSQSTGYIYEQYF.

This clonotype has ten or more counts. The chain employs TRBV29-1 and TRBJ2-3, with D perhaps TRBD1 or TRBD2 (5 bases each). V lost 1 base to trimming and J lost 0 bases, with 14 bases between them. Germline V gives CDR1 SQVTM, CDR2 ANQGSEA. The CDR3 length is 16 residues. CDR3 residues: CSVEGGLASSTDTQYF. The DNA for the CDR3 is TGCAGCGTTGAAGGGGGCTTAGCGTCCAGCACAGATACGCAGTATTTT.

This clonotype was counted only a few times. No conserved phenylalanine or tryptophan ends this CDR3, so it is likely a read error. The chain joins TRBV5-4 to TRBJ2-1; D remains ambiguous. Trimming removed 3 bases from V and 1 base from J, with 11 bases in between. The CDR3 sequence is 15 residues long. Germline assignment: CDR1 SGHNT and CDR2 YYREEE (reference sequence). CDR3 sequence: CASSYPGLSYNEQFL. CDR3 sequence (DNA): TGTGCCAGCAGCTATCCGGGCCTTTCCTACAATGAGCAGTTCCTC.

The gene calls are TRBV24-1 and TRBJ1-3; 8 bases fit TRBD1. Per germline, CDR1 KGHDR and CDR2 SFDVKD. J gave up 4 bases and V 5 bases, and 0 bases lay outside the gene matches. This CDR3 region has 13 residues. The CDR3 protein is CATSAGGGNTIYF. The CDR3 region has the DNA TGTGCCACCAGTGCAGGGGGCGGAAACACCATATATTTT.

The CDR3 is CASSPRGLSGANVLTF. The CDR3 coding sequence is TGTGCCAGCAGCCCGCGCGGGCTATCTGGGGCCAACGTCCTGACTTTC. This chain links TRBV12-3 or TRBV12-4 with TRBJ2-6, with D maybe TRBD2 (5 bases). V was trimmed by 6 bases and J by 1 base, leaving 13 bases between them. The CDR3 runs to 16 residues.

The CDR3 bases are TGTGCCAGCGCCGCGAAAAGCGGGAGGCAAATGAACACAGATACGCAGTATTTT. This gives the protein CASAAKSGRQMNTDTQYF. The chain has TRBV9 and TRBJ2-3; 9 bases map to TRBD2. Trimming at V came to 7 bases and at J to 2 bases, leaving 17 bases not matched to a gene. The CDR3 consists of 18 residues. The germline CDR1 and CDR2 sequences are SGDLS and YYNGEE.

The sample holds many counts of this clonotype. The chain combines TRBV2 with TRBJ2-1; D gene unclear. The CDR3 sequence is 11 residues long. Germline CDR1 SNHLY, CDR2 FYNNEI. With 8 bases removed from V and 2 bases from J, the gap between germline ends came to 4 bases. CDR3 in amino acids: CASQPYNEQFF. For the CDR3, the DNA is TGTGCCAGCCAACCCTACAATGAGCAGTTCTTC. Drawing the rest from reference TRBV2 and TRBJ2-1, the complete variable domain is EPEVTQTPSHQVTQMGQEVILRCVPISNHLYFYWYRQILGQKVEFLVSFYNNEISEKSEIFDDQFSVERPDGSNFTLKIRSTKLEDSAMYFCASQPYNEQFFGPGTRLTVL.

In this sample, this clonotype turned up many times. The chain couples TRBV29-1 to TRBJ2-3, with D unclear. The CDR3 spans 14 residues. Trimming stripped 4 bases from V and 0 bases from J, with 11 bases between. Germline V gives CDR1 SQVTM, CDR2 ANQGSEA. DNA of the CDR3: TGCAGCGTTGTTCCCCCCGGGAGCACAGATACGCAGTATTTT. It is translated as CSVVPPGSTDTQYF.

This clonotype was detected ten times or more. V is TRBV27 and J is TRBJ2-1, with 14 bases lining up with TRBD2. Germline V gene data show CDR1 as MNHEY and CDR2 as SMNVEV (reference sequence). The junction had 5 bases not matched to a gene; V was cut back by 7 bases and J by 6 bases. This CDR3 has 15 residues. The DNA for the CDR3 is TGTGCCAGCACCGTCGGGACTAGCGGGAGCAATGAGCAGTTCTTC. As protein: CASTVGTSGSNEQFF.

CDR3 protein: CASSAAADTQYF. The CDR3, as DNA: TGTGCCAGCAGCGCCGCTGCAGATACGCAGTATTTT. The rearrangement links TRBV9 to TRBJ2-3; D not certain. The V and J ends lost 3 bases and 4 bases respectively, with 6 bases between them. In germline, CDR1 is SGDLS, CDR2 YYNGEE. CDR3 length equals 12 residues.

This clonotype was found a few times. Written as DNA, the CDR3 is TGTGCCAGCAGTACGGGACCGGTGATATCACCCCTCCACTTT. Translation: CASSTGPVISPLHF. The chain recombines TRBV25-1 with TRBJ1-6; tentative D call: TRBD1 (5 bases). Germline V gene sequence: CDR1 MGHDK, CDR2 SYGVNS. V was shortened by 5 bases and J by 10 bases, with 15 bases between the two germline ends. The CDR3 sequence is 14 residues long.

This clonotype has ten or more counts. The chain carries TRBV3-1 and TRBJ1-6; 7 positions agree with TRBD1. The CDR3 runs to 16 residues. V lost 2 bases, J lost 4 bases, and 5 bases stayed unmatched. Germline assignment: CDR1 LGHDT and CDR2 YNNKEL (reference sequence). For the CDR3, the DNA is TGTGCCAGCAGCCAAACAGGGACAGTTTATAATTCACCCCTCCACTTT. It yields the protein CASSQTGTVYNSPLHF.